These 2 T cell receptor beta chains were all obtained from the same sample, sequenced in a study of tumor-infiltrating lymphocytes in primary liver carcinoma. Researchers generated TCR beta cDNA from approximately 450 ng of total RNA, relying on a constant-region primer. A slightly modified ARM-PCR protocol with three nested multiplex PCR rounds produced these TCR beta libraries. Amplification in the first two PCR rounds was performed using TRBV1-TRBV30 forward primers and a C-beta reverse primer for 10 cycles each. TCRdb used MiXCR to reprocess the multiplex PCR reads, holding one entry per CDR3 protein. This sample has about 200,000 distinct CDR3 sequences; 85% occur once, and the top ten carry 15% to 20%. Joint extraction of RNA and DNA used roughly 19-31 mg of bulk tissue that was unsorted. The sequencing sample was made of tumor tissue from primary liver carcinoma. The receptors derive from a man between 35 and 55 years old with primary liver carcinoma and hepatitis B virus infection.

Of note for this clonotype: Because the CDR3 is missing its conserved closing phenylalanine or tryptophan, this is likely a read error. The chain has TRBV5-6 and TRBJ1-5, with 9 nucleotides matching TRBD1. CDR1 is SGHDT, CDR2 YYEEEE, per germline. The CDR3 runs 16 residues. The CDR3 nucleotides read TGTGTCAGCAGTTCCTCCGACAGGGGGTTTTATCAGCCCCAGCATTAT. Translated, it gives CVSSSSDRGFYQPQHY.

Of note for this clonotype: A read error may be the cause here, since a much bigger clone is one base away. This rearrangement joins TRBV10-1 to TRBJ1-5, with D hard to call. Germline loops: CDR1 WNHNN, CDR2 SYGVQD (reference sequence). The CDR3 covers 12 residues. CDR3 bases: TGCGCCGGCAGTGATTTATGCCAGCCCCAGCATTTT. Residues: CAGSDLCQPQHF.